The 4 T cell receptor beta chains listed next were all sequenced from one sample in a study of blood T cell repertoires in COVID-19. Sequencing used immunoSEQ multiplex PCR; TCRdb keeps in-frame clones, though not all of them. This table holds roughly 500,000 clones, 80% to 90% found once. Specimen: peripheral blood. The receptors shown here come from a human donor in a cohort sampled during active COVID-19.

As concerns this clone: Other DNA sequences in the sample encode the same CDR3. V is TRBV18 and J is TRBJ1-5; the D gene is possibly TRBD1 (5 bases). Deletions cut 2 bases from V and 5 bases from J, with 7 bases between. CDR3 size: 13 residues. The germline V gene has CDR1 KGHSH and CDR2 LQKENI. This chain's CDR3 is CASSPGGDQPQHF. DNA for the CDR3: TGTGCCAGCTCACCAGGGGGGGATCAGCCCCAGCATTTT.

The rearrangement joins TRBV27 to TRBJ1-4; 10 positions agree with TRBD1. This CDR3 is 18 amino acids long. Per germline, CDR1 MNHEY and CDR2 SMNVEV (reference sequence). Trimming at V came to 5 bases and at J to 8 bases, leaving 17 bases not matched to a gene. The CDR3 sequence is CASSAPPLPGTGDEKLFF. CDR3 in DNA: TGTGCCAGCAGTGCGCCACCACTACCCGGGACAGGGGACGAAAAACTGTTTTTT.

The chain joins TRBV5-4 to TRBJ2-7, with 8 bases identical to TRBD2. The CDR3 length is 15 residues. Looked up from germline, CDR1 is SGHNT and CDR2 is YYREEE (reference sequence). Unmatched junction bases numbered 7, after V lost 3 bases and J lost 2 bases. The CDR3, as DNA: TGTGCCAGCAGCTGGGGAAGCGGGAGCCCCTACGAGCAGTACTTC. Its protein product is CASSWGSGSPYEQYF.

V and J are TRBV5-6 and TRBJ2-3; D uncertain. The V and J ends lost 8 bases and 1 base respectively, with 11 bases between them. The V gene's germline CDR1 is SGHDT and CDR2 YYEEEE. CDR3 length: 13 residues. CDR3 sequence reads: CASQTERTDTQYF. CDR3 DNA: TGTGCCAGTCAAACGGAGCGCACAGATACGCAGTATTTT. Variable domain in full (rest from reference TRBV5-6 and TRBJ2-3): DAGVTQSPTHLIKTRGQQVTLRCSPKSGHDTVSWYQQALGQGPQFIFQYYEEEERQRGNFPDRFSGHQFPNYSSELNVNALLLGDSALYLCASQTERTDTQYFGPGTRLTVL.